These 29 T cell receptor beta chains originate from one sample sequenced in a study of Graves' ophthalmopathy and Graves' hyperthyroidism. For repertoire sequencing, the TCR beta CDR3 regions were amplified from RNA transcripts. Scientists carried out first-round RT-PCR using HTBI primers and then a second-round multiplex PCR. TCRdb independently ran MiXCR on the multiplex PCR reads; one entry per CDR3 protein. The repertoire holds roughly 350,000 distinct CDR3 sequences, with about a sixth as singletons. Material for sequencing was peripheral blood. These TCRs come from an adult woman with stable Graves' hyperthyroidism.

The J gene is TRBJ1-5, the V gene TRBV20-1; D perhaps matches TRBD1 (6 bases). In germline, CDR1 is DFQATT, CDR2 SNEGSKA (reference sequence). V shed 1 base and J shed 3 bases, with 22 bases lying between them. The CDR3 contains 18 residues. The CDR3 sequence is CSARGYGGDRALNQPQHF. Here the CDR3 DNA reads TGCAGTGCTAGAGGCTATGGGGGCGATCGTGCCCTCAATCAGCCCCAGCATTTT.

This clonotype appeared many times. The chain uses TRBV6-2 or TRBV6-3 and TRBJ1-1, with 9 bases identical to TRBD1. The germline V gene encodes CDR1 MNHEY and CDR2 SVGEGT. The CDR3 is made up of 13 amino acids. V was pared by 6 bases and J by 7 bases, with 6 bases of the junction left unmatched. CDR3 in amino acids: CASSPGTGIEAFF. CDR3 DNA: TGTGCCAGCAGCCCCGGGACAGGGATTGAAGCTTTCTTT.

This clonotype was seen at least ten times. The V call is TRBV7-2, the J call TRBJ2-7; 11 bases fit TRBD2. The trim removed 0 bases at V and 1 base at J, leaving 2 bases unmatched. The germline gives CDR1 SGHTA, CDR2 FQGNSA. The CDR3 runs to 16 residues. In DNA form, the CDR3 reads TGTGCCAGCAGCTTAGCGGGACTAGCGGAATCCTACGAGCAGTACTTC. Translation: CASSLAGLAESYEQYF.

This clonotype was seen once. The rearrangement links TRBV11-2 to TRBJ2-7; 9 bases map to TRBD1. Trimming at V came to 6 bases and at J to 2 bases, leaving 8 bases not matched to a gene. The CDR3 spans 15 residues. Per the germline V gene, CDR1 is SGHAT and CDR2 is FQNNGV. CDR3 residues: CASRLGQGPPYEQYF. The CDR3 DNA is TGTGCCAGCAGACTGGGACAGGGACCCCCCTACGAGCAGTACTTC.

Many counts were recorded for this clonotype. The V call is TRBV5-1, the J call TRBJ2-5, with D hard to call. Trimming shortened V by 0 bases and J by 5 bases, and 8 bases separated the two germline ends. Germline loops: CDR1 SGHRS, CDR2 YFSETQ. The CDR3 consists of 13 residues. CDR3 sequence: CASSLVDLETQYF. CDR3 DNA: TGCGCCAGCAGCTTGGTCGACTTGGAGACCCAGTACTTC.

At least ten counts were recorded for this clonotype. The CDR3 does not end in the conserved phenylalanine or tryptophan, so this is likely a read error. V and J are TRBV6-1 and TRBJ2-5; 11 positions agree with TRBD2. CDR3 length: 15 residues. The ends lost 8 bases at V and 5 bases at J; junction bases unmatched: 10. Germline values: CDR1 MNHNS, CDR2 SASEGT. The DNA for the CDR3 is TGTGCCAGCGACCTACTAGCGGGAGTAGGCGAGACCCAGTACTCC. This encodes CASDLLAGVGETQYS.

This clonotype was counted at least ten times. The rearrangement uses TRBV11-2 and TRBJ1-5; D not resolved. In germline, CDR1 is SGHAT, CDR2 FQNNGV. V lost 2 bases and J 3 bases, leaving 11 bases between the germline ends. This CDR3 region has 15 residues. CDR3: CASSLSWEANQPQHF. The CDR3 bases are TGTGCCAGCAGCTTATCGTGGGAGGCCAATCAGCCCCAGCATTTT.

There are many counts of this clonotype. This sequence joins TRBV28 and TRBJ1-5; possible D gene TRBD1, 6 bases. With 5 bases removed from V and 0 bases from J, the gap between germline ends came to 8 bases. Germline CDR1 is MDHEN and CDR2 is SYDVKM. The length of the CDR3 is 14 residues. The CDR3 nucleotides read TGTGCCAGCAGTCCGACAGGTAGCAATCAGCCCCAGCATTTT. This codes for CASSPTGSNQPQHF. The entire variable domain, with the rest obtained from reference TRBV28 and TRBJ1-5, is as follows: DVKVTQSSRYLVKRTGEKVFLECVQDMDHENMFWYRQDPGLGLRLIYFSYDVKMKEKGDIPEGYSVSREKKERFSLILESASTNQTSMYLCASSPTGSNQPQHFGDGTRLSIL.

This clonotype occurred many times. The chain joins TRBV29-1 to TRBJ1-3, with D perhaps TRBD1 (5 bases). This CDR3 has 15 amino acids. Germline CDR1 and CDR2: SQVTM and ANQGSEA. With 3 bases removed from V and 4 bases from J, the gap between germline ends came to 16 bases. The DNA of the CDR3 is TGCAGCGTTGAGTCGGGGCAGGGACGAGGAAACACCATATATTTT. It is translated as CSVESGQGRGNTIYF. The full variable domain, rest sourced from reference TRBV29-1 and TRBJ1-3, is SAVISQKPSRDICQRGTSLTIQCQVDSQVTMMFWYRQQPGQSLTLIATANQGSEATYESGFVIDKFPISRPNLTFSTLTVSNMSPEDSSIYLCSVESGQGRGNTIYFGEGSWLTVV.

This clonotype was counted many times. This chain links TRBV28 with TRBJ2-7, with TRBD1 matching 9 bases. Germline CDR1 and CDR2: MDHEN and SYDVKM. Trimming cost V 6 bases and J 2 bases; bases outside gene matches: 8. The CDR3 is 15 residues long. The CDR3 DNA reads TGTGCCAGCAGGGATCCGGGACAGGGCGCCTACGAGCAGTACTTC. This sequence encodes CASRDPGQGAYEQYF.

This clonotype was seen a handful of times. The rearrangement uses TRBV10-2 and TRBJ1-5; D gene ambiguous. V was pared by 0 bases and J by 2 bases, with 5 bases between. The germline V gene encodes CDR1 WSHSY and CDR2 SAAADI. This CDR3 contains 14 residues. The CDR3 DNA is TGCGCCAGCAGTGAGTCAGAGCGCAATCAGCCCCAGCATTTT. Protein product: CASSESERNQPQHF.

This clonotype was picked up many times. The J gene is TRBJ2-7, the V gene TRBV12-3 or TRBV12-4, with D possibly TRBD1 on 6 matching bases. Trimming stripped 9 bases from V and 1 base from J, with 13 bases between. This CDR3 region has 13 residues. In DNA form, the CDR3 reads TGTGCCAGTGAGTCCAGGGGTTCCTACGAGCAGTACTTC. Encoded protein: CASESRGSYEQYF.

This clonotype was counted at least ten times. The V gene is TRBV5-1, the J gene TRBJ2-7; 10 bases are shared with TRBD1. Germline loops: CDR1 SGHRS, CDR2 YFSETQ. CDR3 length: 15 amino acids. V shed 1 base, J shed 4 bases, and the junction held 5 bases outside the gene matches. CDR3: CASSLPGTGVYEQYF. The CDR3 DNA is TGCGCCAGCAGCTTGCCCGGGACAGGGGTTTACGAGCAGTACTTC.

This clonotype occurred many times. V usage is TRBV6-1 and J usage is TRBJ1-6; a possible D gene is TRBD1 (5 bases). The V and J ends lost 6 bases and 5 bases respectively, with 17 bases between them. Germline V gene data show CDR1 as MNHNS and CDR2 as SASEGT. CDR3 length equals 16 residues. This CDR3 is CASRKPGPMNNSPLHF. CDR3 in DNA: TGTGCCAGCAGAAAACCGGGACCAATGAATAATTCACCCCTCCACTTT.

This clonotype has more than one count but fewer than ten. The chain links TRBV4-1 to TRBJ2-7, with 10 bases identical to TRBD1. Germline assignment: CDR1 MGHRA and CDR2 YSYEKL. This CDR3 is 14 amino acids long. Trimming cost V 6 bases and J 6 bases; bases outside gene matches: 8. The CDR3 bases are TGCGCCAGCAGAGAGGGACAGGGGACGGGCGAGCAGTACTTC. Translated: CASREGQGTGEQYF.

This clonotype was seen repeatedly, ten times or more. This chain links TRBV7-2 with TRBJ2-7; D is unresolved. V lost 1 base, J lost 7 bases, and 8 bases lay in between. Per germline, CDR1 SGHTA and CDR2 FQGNSA. This CDR3 region has 12 residues. The CDR3 DNA reads as TGTGCCAGCAGCTTAGGGGTGGGTGAGCAGTACTTC. Amino acids: CASSLGVGEQYF.

V and J are TRBV2 and TRBJ2-7, with 7 nucleotides matching TRBD1. The CDR3 length is 13 residues. Germline V lookup: CDR1 SNHLY, CDR2 FYNNEI. V lost 6 bases, J lost 6 bases, and 8 bases stayed unmatched. The CDR3 region has the DNA TGTGCCAGCAGAGCTGACAGGGTTGGCGAGCAGTACTTC. Residues: CASRADRVGEQYF.

The sample holds many counts of this clonotype. The J gene is TRBJ2-5, the V gene TRBV12-3 or TRBV12-4; TRBD2 matches 7 bases. The CDR3 runs to 15 residues. The J segment lost 2 bases and the V segment lost 6 bases, leaving 9 bases of the junction unmatched. For the CDR3, the DNA is TGTGCCAGCAGGAGAGCGGGGACCTCTCAAGAGACCCAGTACTTC. Its protein product is CASRRAGTSQETQYF.

This clonotype was seen a few times. The rearrangement uses TRBV24-1 and TRBJ2-5; TRBD2 is a possible D gene (6 bases). There are 15 residues in the CDR3. Trimming left V 1 base short and J 5 bases short, with 13 bases between. The germline CDR1 and CDR2 sequences are KGHDR and SFDVKD. CDR3 region: CATSDLRQGGETQYF. CDR3 DNA sequence: TGTGCCACCAGTGATTTACGGCAGGGAGGCGAGACCCAGTACTTC.

This clonotype appeared many times. CDR3 DNA: TGTGCCAGCGGAGTGGTCGAGGGAGAGACCCAGTACTTC. Its translation: CASGVVEGETQYF. The V call is TRBV6-1, the J call TRBJ2-5; possible D gene TRBD2, 5 bases. V was pared by 8 bases and J by 4 bases, with 14 bases between. The CDR3 totals 13 residues. The germline gives CDR1 MNHNS, CDR2 SASEGT.

This chain uses TRBV27 with TRBJ2-7, with D perhaps TRBD2 (7 bases). The CDR3 extends over 14 amino acids. V was trimmed by 7 bases and J by 2 bases, leaving 15 bases between them. From germline, CDR1 is MNHEY and CDR2 SMNVEV (reference sequence). CDR3 coding DNA: TGTGCCAGCATGAGAGGGGGGGGCGCCTACGAGCAGTACTTC. This gives the protein CASMRGGGAYEQYF.

This clonotype showed up many times. V is TRBV12-5 and J is TRBJ1-3, with D uncertain. The ends were cut back, 7 bases at V and 7 bases at J, with 20 bases in the middle. Germline CDR1 reads LGHNT; CDR2 reads FRNRAP. This CDR3 spans 15 amino acids. CDR3 in amino acids: CASDGSETVGNTIYF. The CDR3 nucleotides are TGTGCTAGTGACGGTTCGGAAACCGTGGGGAACACCATATATTTT.

This clonotype was recorded many times. The V and J genes are TRBV28 and TRBJ2-7; D may be TRBD1 (6 bases). CDR3 length: 17 amino acids. Germline CDR1 MDHEN, CDR2 SYDVKM. Trimming stripped 4 bases from V and 4 bases from J, with 23 bases between. This CDR3 is CASSSWGLQGTGYEQYF. In DNA form, the CDR3 reads TGTGCCAGCAGTTCGTGGGGCCTACAGGGAACAGGATACGAGCAGTACTTC.

This chain uses TRBV12-3 or TRBV12-4 with TRBJ1-5; TRBD1 aligns across 7 bases. The CDR3 contains 16 residues. With 6 bases clipped from V and 7 bases from J, the junction kept 15 bases outside the gene matches. The CDR3 here is CASRPEGRGEHQPQHF. The CDR3 DNA sequence: TGTGCCAGCAGACCCGAGGGCAGGGGGGAACACCAGCCCCAGCATTTT.

This clonotype was recorded many times. The rearrangement uses TRBV24-1 and TRBJ2-2; 8 bases map to TRBD2. This CDR3 is 17 amino acids long. The germline CDR1 and CDR2 sequences are KGHDR and SFDVKD. With V trimmed by 0 bases and J by 1 base, 3 bases remained unmatched. As DNA, the CDR3 is TGTGCCACCAGTGATTTGCGGGGGGGCATGAACACCGGGGAGCTGTTTTTT. This sequence encodes CATSDLRGGMNTGELFF.

This clonotype was seen many times. The chain combines TRBV12-3 or TRBV12-4 with TRBJ1-1, with D uncertain. The CDR3 is 11 residues long. V shed 7 bases and J shed 6 bases, with 9 bases lying between them. CDR3 residues: CASNRGSEAFF. CDR3 bases: TGTGCCAGCAATCGTGGCTCTGAAGCTTTCTTT.

In its sample, this clonotype was seen many times. This chain links TRBV4-2 with TRBJ1-5; D gene ambiguous. In germline, CDR1 is LGHNA, CDR2 YNFKEQ. V was trimmed by 6 bases and J by 4 bases, leaving 7 bases between them. The CDR3 sequence is 12 residues long. CDR3 nucleotides: TGTGCCAGCAGTCCTAAGAATCAGCCCCAGCATTTT. Translating gives CASSPKNQPQHF.

This clonotype has ten or more counts. The J gene is TRBJ2-5, the V gene TRBV28; 7 nucleotides match TRBD2. Germline loops: CDR1 MDHEN, CDR2 SYDVKM. V dropped 3 bases and J dropped 5; count of bases not matched to a gene: 6. CDR3 length: 14 amino acids. The CDR3 DNA follows: TGTGCCAGCAGTTTTTGGCGGGAGTTGGAGACCCAGTACTTC. Translation: CASSFWRELETQYF.

The chain employs TRBV28 and TRBJ2-7; 8 bases are shared with TRBD1. Germline V CDR1 and CDR2: MDHEN, SYDVKM. The CDR3 is made up of 15 amino acids. V lost 4 bases and J lost 3; bases outside the gene matches: 8. In nucleotides, the CDR3 is TGTGCCAGCAGTTGGTCCGGGACAGGCGACTACGAGCAGTACTTC. The encoded protein is CASSWSGTGDYEQYF.